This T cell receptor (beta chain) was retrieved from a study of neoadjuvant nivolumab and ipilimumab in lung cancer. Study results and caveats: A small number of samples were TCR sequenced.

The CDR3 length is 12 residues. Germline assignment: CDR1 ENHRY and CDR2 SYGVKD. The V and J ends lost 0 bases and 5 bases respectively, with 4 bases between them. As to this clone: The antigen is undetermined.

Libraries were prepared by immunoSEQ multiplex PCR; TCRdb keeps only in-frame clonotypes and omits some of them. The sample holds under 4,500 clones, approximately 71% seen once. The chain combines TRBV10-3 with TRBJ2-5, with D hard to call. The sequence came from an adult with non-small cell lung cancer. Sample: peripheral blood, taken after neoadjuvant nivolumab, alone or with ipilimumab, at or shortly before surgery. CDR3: CAISESEETQYF. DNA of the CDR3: TGTGCCATCAGTGAGTCGGAGGAGACCCAGTACTTC.